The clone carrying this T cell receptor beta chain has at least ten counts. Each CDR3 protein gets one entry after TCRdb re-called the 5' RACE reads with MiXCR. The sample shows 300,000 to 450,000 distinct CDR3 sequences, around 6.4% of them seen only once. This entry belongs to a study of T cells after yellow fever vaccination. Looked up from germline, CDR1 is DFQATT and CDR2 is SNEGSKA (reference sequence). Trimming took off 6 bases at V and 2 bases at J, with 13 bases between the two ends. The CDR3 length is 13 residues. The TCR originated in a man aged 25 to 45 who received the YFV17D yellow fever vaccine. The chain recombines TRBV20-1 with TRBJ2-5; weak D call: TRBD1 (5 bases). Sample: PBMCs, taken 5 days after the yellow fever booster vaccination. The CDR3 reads CSARWGKQETQYF. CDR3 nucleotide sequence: TGCAGTGCCCGGTGGGGCAAACAAGAGACCCAGTACTTC.